Shown below are 5 T cell receptor beta chains from a single sample sequenced in a study of early T cells in non-severe SARS-CoV-2 infection. In TCRdb, the 5' RACE reads were re-called with MiXCR into one record per CDR3 protein. The sample yields 100,000 to 150,000 distinct CDR3 sequences, about 16% seen once. Material: whole blood. These TCRs come from an adult who was a healthcare worker with PCR-confirmed SARS-CoV-2 infection or an uninfected control (not recorded which).

This rearrangement joins TRBV9 to TRBJ1-2; TRBD1 matches at 8 bases. Germline V gene lookup returns CDR1 SGDLS and CDR2 YYNGEE. V lost 6 bases and J lost 2; bases outside the gene matches: 9. This CDR3 is 15 amino acids long. CDR3 loop: CASTGTGTGNYGYTF. CDR3 DNA sequence: TGTGCCAGCACCGGGACGGGGACAGGAAACTATGGCTACACCTTC.

This clonotype has ten or more counts. The V call is TRBV6-2 or TRBV6-3, the J call TRBJ1-1, with D hard to call. V gave up 8 bases and J gave up 0 bases, with 19 bases separating them. The CDR3 length is 16 residues. CDR1 is MNHEY and CDR2 is SVGEGT in the germline V gene. CDR3 nucleotides: TGTGCCAGCCGAACGATTTACTCCCGCATGAACACTGAAGCTTTCTTT. Translating gives CASRTIYSRMNTEAFF.

This clonotype was observed a handful of times. The chain recombines TRBV20-1 with TRBJ2-7; TRBD2 might be the D (6 bases). The germline V and J ends were trimmed by 5 bases and 3 bases, with 14 bases remaining between them. Germline V CDR1 and CDR2: DFQATT, SNEGSKA (reference sequence). The CDR3 is 13 residues long. CDR3 DNA sequence: TGCAGTGCTCCTAGCGCAGTAGGCTACGAGCAGTACTTC. Translated: CSAPSAVGYEQYF.

There are a few counts of this clonotype. The chain links TRBV6-1 to TRBJ1-2; D remains unclear. Per germline, CDR1 MNHNS and CDR2 SASEGT. The CDR3 spans 13 residues. Trimming took off 6 bases at V and 4 bases at J, with 12 bases between the two ends. In DNA form, the CDR3 reads TGTGCCAGCAGCTCCCAGGACGGCTATGGCTACACCTTC. Translated, it gives CASSSQDGYGYTF.

This clonotype was seen a handful of times. This chain links TRBV7-9 with TRBJ2-3; TRBD2 might be the D (5 bases). CDR1 is SEHNR, CDR2 FQNEAQ, per germline (reference sequence). The CDR3 runs 16 residues. Trimming left V 5 bases short and J 0 bases short, with 15 bases between. The CDR3 loop is CASSRGETGSTDTQYF. In nucleotides, the CDR3 is TGTGCCAGCAGCCGTGGGGAGACTGGAAGCACAGATACGCAGTATTTT. The variable domain in full, completed from reference TRBV7-9 and TRBJ2-3, reads DTGVSQNPRHKITKRGQNVTFRCDPISEHNRLYWYRQTLGQGPEFLTYFQNEAQLEKSRLLSDRFSAERPKGSFSTLEIQRTEQGDSAMYLCASSRGETGSTDTQYFGPGTRLTVL.